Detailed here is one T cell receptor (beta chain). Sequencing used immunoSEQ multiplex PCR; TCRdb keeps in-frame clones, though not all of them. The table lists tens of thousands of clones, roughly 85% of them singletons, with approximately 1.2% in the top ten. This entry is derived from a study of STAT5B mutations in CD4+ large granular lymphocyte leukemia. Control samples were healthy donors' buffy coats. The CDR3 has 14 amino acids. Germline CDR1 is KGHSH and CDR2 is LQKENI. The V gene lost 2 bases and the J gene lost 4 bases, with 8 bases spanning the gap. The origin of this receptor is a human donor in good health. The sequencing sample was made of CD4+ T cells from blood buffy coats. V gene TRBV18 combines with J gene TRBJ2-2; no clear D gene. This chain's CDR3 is CASSPARATGELFF. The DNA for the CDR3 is TGTGCCAGCTCACCAGCGCGAGCCACCGGGGAGCTGTTTTTT.